This T cell receptor (beta chain) was sequenced for a study of breast tumors, draining lymph nodes, adjacent tissues. Axillary draining lymph nodes of breast cancer patients supplied the node samples. In regard to this clonotype: No antigen is known for it.

Study-wide results and caveats: Tumor T cell lymph node origin was a supported hypothesis, not proven. Compared with basal-like, luminal-like tumors shared significantly more repertoire with nontumor tissue.

CDR3 size: 16 residues. Germline-derived CDR1 and CDR2 are MNHNS and SASEGT. Trimming shortened V by 1 base and J by 6 bases, and 18 bases separated the two germline ends. TCRdb called the multiplex PCR reads again in MiXCR, with one record for every CDR3 protein. Of around 170,000 distinct CDR3 sequences in the sample, 30% to 35% were seen once. This TCR was sampled from a female donor with breast cancer. Some clones in this sample may be carry-over from other donors' samples. Sample: axillary lymph node tissue. The rearrangement uses TRBV6-1 and TRBJ1-2; D is perhaps TRBD1 (5 bases). CDR3 amino acids: CASSEVVPAGMNGYTF. Written as DNA, the CDR3 is TGTGCCAGCAGTGAAGTTGTCCCCGCAGGGATGAATGGCTACACCTTC.